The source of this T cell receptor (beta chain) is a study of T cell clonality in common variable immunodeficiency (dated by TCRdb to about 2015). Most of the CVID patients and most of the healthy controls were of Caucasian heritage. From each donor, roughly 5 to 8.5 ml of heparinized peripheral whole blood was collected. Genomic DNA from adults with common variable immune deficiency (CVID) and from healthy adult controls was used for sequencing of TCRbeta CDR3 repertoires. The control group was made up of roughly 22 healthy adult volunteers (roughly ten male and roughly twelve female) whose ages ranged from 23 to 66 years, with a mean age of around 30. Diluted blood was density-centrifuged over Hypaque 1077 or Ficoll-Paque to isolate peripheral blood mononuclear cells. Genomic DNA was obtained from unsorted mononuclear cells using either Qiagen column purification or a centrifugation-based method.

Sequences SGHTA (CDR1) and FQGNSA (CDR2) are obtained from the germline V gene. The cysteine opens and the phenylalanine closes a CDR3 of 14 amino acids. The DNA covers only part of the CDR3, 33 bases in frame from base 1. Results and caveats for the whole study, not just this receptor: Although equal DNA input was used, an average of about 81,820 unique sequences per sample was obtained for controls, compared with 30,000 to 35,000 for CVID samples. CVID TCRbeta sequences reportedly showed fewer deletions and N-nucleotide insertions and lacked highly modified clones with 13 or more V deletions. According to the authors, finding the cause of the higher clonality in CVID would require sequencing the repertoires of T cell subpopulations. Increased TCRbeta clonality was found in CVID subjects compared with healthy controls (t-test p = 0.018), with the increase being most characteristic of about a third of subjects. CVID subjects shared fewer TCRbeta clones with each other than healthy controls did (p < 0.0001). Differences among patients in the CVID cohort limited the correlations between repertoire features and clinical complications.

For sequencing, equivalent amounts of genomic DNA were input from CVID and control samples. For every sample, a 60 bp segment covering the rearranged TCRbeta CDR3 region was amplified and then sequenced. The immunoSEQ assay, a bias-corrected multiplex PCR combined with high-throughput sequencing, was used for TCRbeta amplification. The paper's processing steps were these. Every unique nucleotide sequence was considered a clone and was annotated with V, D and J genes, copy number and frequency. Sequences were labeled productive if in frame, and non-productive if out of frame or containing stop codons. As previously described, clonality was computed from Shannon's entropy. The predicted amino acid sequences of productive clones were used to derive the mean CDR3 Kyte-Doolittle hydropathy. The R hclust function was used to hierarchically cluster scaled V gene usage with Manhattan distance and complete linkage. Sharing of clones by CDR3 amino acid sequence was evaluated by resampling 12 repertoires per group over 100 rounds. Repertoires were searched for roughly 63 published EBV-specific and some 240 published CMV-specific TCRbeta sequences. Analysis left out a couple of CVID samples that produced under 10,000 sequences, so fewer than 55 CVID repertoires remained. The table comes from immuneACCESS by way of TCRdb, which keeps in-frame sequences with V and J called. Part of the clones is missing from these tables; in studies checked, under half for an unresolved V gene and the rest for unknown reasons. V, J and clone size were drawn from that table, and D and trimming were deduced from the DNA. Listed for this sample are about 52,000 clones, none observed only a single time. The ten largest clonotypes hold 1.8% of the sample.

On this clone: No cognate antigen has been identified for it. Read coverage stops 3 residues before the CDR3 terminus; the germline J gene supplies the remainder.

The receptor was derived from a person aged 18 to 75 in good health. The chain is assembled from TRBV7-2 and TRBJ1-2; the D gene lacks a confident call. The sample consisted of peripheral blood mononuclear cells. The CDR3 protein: CASSLGGSSYDYTF. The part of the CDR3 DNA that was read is TGTGCCAGCAGCTTAGGCGGGAGCTCCTACGAC.